This passage covers 24 T cell receptor beta chains from one sample sequenced in a study of blood T cell repertoires in COVID-19. Produced via immunoSEQ multiplex PCR; TCRdb's table is partial and in-frame only. The profile shows 150,000 or so clones, over 75% of them singletons. Sequencing was done on a sample of peripheral blood. Source of these receptors: an older man who had recovered from COVID-19.

This clone was counted between two and nine times. J is TRBJ2-5 and V is TRBV5-1; possible D gene TRBD2, 5 bases. The germline V and J ends were trimmed by 0 bases and 5 bases, with 17 bases remaining between them. CDR1 is SGHRS, CDR2 YFSETQ, per germline. This CDR3 has 16 amino acids. The CDR3 bases are TGCGCCAGCAGCTTGGGTAGCGCCGACCTTAGGGAGACCCAGTACTTC. It is translated as CASSLGSADLRETQYF.

This chain uses TRBV28 with TRBJ2-1; 7 bases map to TRBD2. CDR3 length equals 15 residues. CDR1 is MDHEN, CDR2 SYDVKM, per germline. After removal of 2 bases from V and 4 bases from J, the junction contained 5 bases not matched to a gene. The CDR3 region has the DNA TGTGCCAGCAGTTTAAGCGGGACTAATTACAATGAGCAGTTCTTC. As protein: CASSLSGTNYNEQFF.

The J gene is TRBJ1-4, the V gene TRBV5-1, with TRBD1 matching over 8 bases. Trimming cost V 3 bases and J 4 bases; bases outside gene matches: 2. CDR1 and CDR2 (germline): SGHRS, YFSETQ. The CDR3 consists of 14 residues. This chain's CDR3 is CASSWTGINEKLFF. In DNA, the CDR3 is TGCGCCAGCAGCTGGACAGGGATTAATGAAAAACTGTTTTTT. The variable domain in full, with the rest retrieved from reference TRBV5-1 and TRBJ1-4, is KAGVTQTPRYLIKTRGQQVTLSCSPISGHRSVSWYQQTPGQGLQFLFEYFSETQRNKGNFPGRFSGRQFSNSRSEMNVSTLELGDSALYLCASSWTGINEKLFFGSGTQLSVL.

The chain recombines TRBV5-1 with TRBJ2-1, with 8 nucleotides matching TRBD1. The CDR3 is made up of 17 amino acids. CDR1 and CDR2 (germline): SGHRS, YFSETQ. V lost 7 bases and J lost 8; bases outside the gene matches: 20. CDR3 sequence (DNA): TGCGCCAGCGGCGCTATCCGGGGAACAGGGGGTACCGATGAGCAGTTCTTC. Its protein is CASGAIRGTGGTDEQFF. Supplemented by reference TRBV5-1 and TRBJ2-1, the full variable domain reads KAGVTQTPRYLIKTRGQQVTLSCSPISGHRSVSWYQQTPGQGLQFLFEYFSETQRNKGNFPGRFSGRQFSNSRSEMNVSTLELGDSALYLCASGAIRGTGGTDEQFFGPGTRLTVL.

CDR3: CATSDTGSAGTYTF. As DNA, the CDR3 is TGTGCCACCAGTGACACGGGCTCAGCGGGGACCTACACCTTC. This rearrangement joins TRBV24-1 to TRBJ1-2, with a possible D match to TRBD1 (5 bases). Trimming shortened V by 4 bases and J by 10 bases, and 18 bases separated the two germline ends. Germline V gene data show CDR1 as KGHDR and CDR2 as SFDVKD. The CDR3 extends over 14 amino acids.

The rearrangement uses TRBV7-2 and TRBJ2-7; TRBD2 is a possible D gene (6 bases). This CDR3 contains 11 residues. CDR1 and CDR2 from the germline V gene are SGHTA and FQGNSA. The ends were cut back, 8 bases at V and 3 bases at J, with 8 bases in the middle. CDR3 residues: CASGGNYEQYF. CDR3 DNA: TGTGCCAGCGGGGGGAACTACGAGCAGTACTTC.

The chain links TRBV6-4 to TRBJ2-5; TRBD1 matches 9 bases. J lost 4 bases, V lost 4 bases, and 7 bases had no gene match. Germline V gene lookup returns CDR1 MRHNA and CDR2 SNTAGT. This CDR3 spans 15 amino acids. The CDR3 is CASSVTGGPGETQYF. CDR3 DNA sequence: TGTGCCAGCAGTGTCACAGGGGGCCCTGGAGAGACCCAGTACTTC.

V and J are TRBV28 and TRBJ1-5, with a tentative D call TRBD1 (5 bases). The CDR3 loop spans 15 amino acids. Germline loops: CDR1 MDHEN, CDR2 SYDVKM. Trimming shortened V by 6 bases and J by 6 bases, and 18 bases separated the two germline ends. This CDR3 is CASRIRGLLSQPQHF. The DNA of the CDR3 is TGTGCCAGCAGAATCCGGGGACTTCTGAGTCAGCCCCAGCATTTT.

This chain connects TRBV20-1 to TRBJ1-1; no firm D call. CDR3 length equals 11 residues. In germline, CDR1 is DFQATT, CDR2 SNEGSKA (reference sequence). The V and J ends lost 0 bases and 5 bases respectively, with 4 bases between them. CDR3 DNA sequence: TGCAGTGCTAGAGAAACAACTGAAGCTTTCTTT. Translation gives CSARETTEAFF.

V and J are TRBV3-1 (or the pseudogene TRBV3-2) and TRBJ1-4, with D possibly matching TRBD1 (5 bases). V was pared by 1 base and J by 8 bases, with 11 bases between. Germline V gene data show CDR1 as LGHDT and CDR2 as YNNKEL (reference sequence). This CDR3 is 14 amino acids long. The CDR3 region has the DNA TGTGCCAGCAGCCAAGGTCAGGGAAGGGAAAAACTGTTTTTT. This translates into CASSQGQGREKLFF.

The gene calls are TRBV24-1 and TRBJ2-7; D is ambiguous. Germline CDR1 reads KGHDR; CDR2 reads SFDVKD. The CDR3 spans 12 residues. Trimming took 5 bases from V and 0 from J, leaving 4 bases between them. The CDR3 DNA is TGTGCCACCAGTGGTAACTCCTACGAGCAGTACTTC. Amino acids: CATSGNSYEQYF.

The rearrangement joins TRBV30 to TRBJ2-5; 8 positions agree with TRBD2. Germline V CDR1 and CDR2: GTSNPN, SVGIG (reference sequence). J lost 2 bases, V lost 2 bases, and 1 base had no gene match. The CDR3 loop spans 13 amino acids. CDR3 sequence (DNA): TGTGCCTGGAGTTCGGGAGGGCAAGAGACCCAGTACTTC. It encodes CAWSSGGQETQYF.

The rearrangement joins TRBV23-1 to TRBJ1-5, with TRBD1 identical over 7 bases. Being an ORF, TRBV23-1 has a function that is uncertain. The CDR3 contains 16 residues. V shed 6 bases, J shed 1 base, and the junction held 9 bases outside the gene matches. DNA for the CDR3: TGCGCCAGCAGCGCGAATCCACAGGGGAGCAATCAGCCCCAGCATTTT. Its translation: CASSANPQGSNQPQHF.

The rearrangement links TRBV19 to TRBJ2-3, with D perhaps TRBD2 (6 bases). The germline CDR1 and CDR2 sequences are LNHDA and SQIVND (reference sequence). This CDR3 region has 16 residues. V was trimmed by 7 bases and J by 3 bases, leaving 20 bases between them. The CDR3 nucleotides are TGTGCCAGTAAGGAGACTAGTTCATCCCTTACAGATACGCAGTATTTT. It encodes CASKETSSSLTDTQYF.

The gene calls are TRBV30 and TRBJ2-7; 7 bases are a match to TRBD1. CDR3 size: 15 residues. J gave up 6 bases and V 3 bases, and 14 bases lay outside the gene matches. From germline, CDR1 is GTSNPN and CDR2 SVGIG (reference sequence). CDR3 coding DNA: TGTGCCTGGAGACGATGCCGGGACAGACCCTTCGAGCAGTACTTC. Translation: CAWRRCRDRPFEQYF.

This clone was counted once. V usage is TRBV30 and J usage is TRBJ1-4, with 8 bases fitting TRBD1. This CDR3 is 13 amino acids long. The V gene's germline CDR1 is GTSNPN and CDR2 SVGIG (reference sequence). Trimming took 5 bases from V and 5 from J; bases not matched to a gene: 4. The chain's CDR3 is CAWGQGGNEKLFF. The DNA for the CDR3 is TGTGCCTGGGGACAGGGTGGAAATGAAAAACTGTTTTTT.

The J gene is TRBJ2-1, the V gene TRBV24-1; 9 bases agree with TRBD2. The junction had 9 bases not matched to a gene; V was cut back by 9 bases and J by 4 bases. Looked up from germline, CDR1 is KGHDR and CDR2 is SFDVKD. The CDR3 runs to 15 residues. In DNA form, the CDR3 reads TGTGCCACCGGGGGGCGCCTAGCGGGGTACAATGAGCAGTTCTTC. Protein: CATGGRLAGYNEQFF.

The rearrangement joins TRBV6-2 or TRBV6-3 to TRBJ2-7, with TRBD2 matching over 11 bases. V was pared by 6 bases and J by 5 bases, with 6 bases of the junction left unmatched. Germline V gene sequence: CDR1 MNHEY, CDR2 SVGEGT. The CDR3 contains 14 residues. CDR3 nucleotides: TGTGCCAGCAGCCTACTAGCGGGAGTCGACGAGCAGTACTTC. It translates to CASSLLAGVDEQYF.

The chain links TRBV3-1 (or the pseudogene TRBV3-2) to TRBJ1-1, with D perhaps matching TRBD1 (5 bases). The germline V and J ends were trimmed by 4 bases and 4 bases, with 16 bases remaining between them. Germline V gives CDR1 LGHDT, CDR2 YNNKEL (reference sequence). This CDR3 has 15 amino acids. As DNA, the CDR3 is TGTGCCAGCAGCCTGGAGCTAGGGGTGGGCACTGAAGCTTTCTTT. Translation: CASSLELGVGTEAFF.

V and J are TRBV10-3 and TRBJ2-7; tentatively, D is TRBD2 (5 bases). Germline values: CDR1 ENHRY, CDR2 SYGVKD. Trimming stripped 3 bases from V and 7 bases from J, with 16 bases between. The length of the CDR3 is 14 residues. The CDR3 here is CAISDPTRRLEQYF. Written as DNA, the CDR3 is TGTGCCATCAGTGATCCCACTAGACGCCTGGAGCAGTACTTC.

DNA for the CDR3: TGCGCCAGCAGCTTAGCGATCGACGCAGATACGCAGTATTTT. This codes for CASSLAIDADTQYF. The chain couples TRBV5-1 to TRBJ2-3, with no clear D. The CDR3 loop spans 14 amino acids. Trimming pared 2 bases from V and 4 bases from J, leaving 11 bases between. Germline-derived CDR1 and CDR2 are SGHRS and YFSETQ.

The chain's CDR3 is CASRKGQGSDTEAFF. The CDR3 bases are TGCGCCAGCAGAAAGGGACAGGGGTCGGACACTGAAGCTTTCTTT. J is TRBJ1-1 and V is TRBV4-1; 10 bases are shared with TRBD1. Germline V gives CDR1 MGHRA, CDR2 YSYEKL. The trim removed 6 bases at V and 3 bases at J, leaving 7 bases unmatched. CDR3 length equals 15 residues.

The chain carries TRBV3-1 (or the pseudogene TRBV3-2) and TRBJ2-3; a possible D gene is TRBD2 (6 bases). The ends were cut back, 2 bases at V and 0 bases at J, with 18 bases in the middle. In germline, CDR1 is LGHDT, CDR2 YNNKEL (reference sequence). The CDR3 totals 18 residues. Here the CDR3 DNA reads TGTGCCAGCAGCCAACGGTGGGCGGGGCGAGATAGCACAGATACGCAGTATTTT. Its protein is CASSQRWAGRDSTDTQYF.

This clone was recorded a few times. The chain joins TRBV28 to TRBJ1-5; D not resolved. Germline assignment: CDR1 MDHEN and CDR2 SYDVKM. CDR3 length: 13 residues. The germline V and J ends were trimmed by 6 bases and 2 bases, with 8 bases remaining between them. CDR3 sequence reads: CASRGVGNQPQHF. The CDR3 nucleotides are TGTGCCAGCAGGGGAGTCGGCAATCAGCCCCAGCATTTT.